What follows are 9 T cell receptor beta chains derived from one specimen sequenced in a study of blood T cells in healthy people across ages. A second PCR, run for about 6 to 11 cycles, used a sample-barcoded 5' primer plus a J-beta primer mix. TCRdb reanalysed the 5' RACE reads using MiXCR and keeps one entry per CDR3 protein. Of approximately 810,000 distinct CDR3 sequences listed, 29% were seen once; the top ten hold around 15%. Source material: blood. These receptors originate from a woman at least 80 years old in good health.

The V call is TRBV7-2, the J call TRBJ1-3; the D is unclear. Germline lookup yields CDR1 SGHTA and CDR2 FQGNSA. Trimming left V 3 bases short and J 4 bases short, with 7 bases between. The CDR3 spans 13 residues. The CDR3 is CASSFWGGNTIYF. The CDR3 DNA reads as TGTGCCAGCAGCTTCTGGGGAGGAAACACCATATATTTT.

At least ten counts were recorded for this clonotype. V usage is TRBV4-2 and J usage is TRBJ1-5; unclear D gene. V was trimmed by 3 bases and J by 4 bases, leaving 10 bases between them. The germline gives CDR1 LGHNA, CDR2 YNFKEQ. The CDR3 is 14 residues long. The CDR3 loop reads CASSHRTGNQPQHF. CDR3 sequence (DNA): TGTGCCAGCAGCCATCGGACTGGAAATCAGCCCCAGCATTTT.

In this sample, this clonotype turned up a few times. As DNA, the CDR3 is TGTGCCAGCAGCTCCAGGCCATTGAACACTGAAGCTTTCTTT. The encoded protein is CASSSRPLNTEAFF. This chain uses TRBV7-2 with TRBJ1-1; D is ambiguous. The CDR3 spans 14 residues. V was trimmed by 4 bases and J by 0 bases, leaving 9 bases between them. In germline, CDR1 is SGHTA, CDR2 FQGNSA.

This clonotype was picked up many times. J is TRBJ2-4 and V is TRBV14; D remains unclear. The V gene lost 0 bases and the J gene lost 3 bases, with 6 bases spanning the gap. This CDR3 is 14 amino acids long. Germline V gene lookup returns CDR1 SGHDN and CDR2 FVKESK. The CDR3, as DNA: TGTGCCAGCAGCCAAGACCCCGTCAAAAACATTCAGTACTTC. Protein sequence: CASSQDPVKNIQYF.

The table lists this clonotype with many counts. The CDR3 DNA follows: TGTGCCAGCAGCTCGGGACAGGGACATCGAAAACTGTTTTTT. This sequence encodes CASSSGQGHRKLFF. V is TRBV7-2 and J is TRBJ1-4; 9 positions match TRBD1. CDR3 length: 14 residues. Germline V gene lookup returns CDR1 SGHTA and CDR2 FQGNSA. The ends lost 4 bases at V and 10 bases at J; junction bases unmatched: 7. Filled out from reference TRBV7-2 and TRBJ1-4, the complete variable domain reads GAGVSQSPSNKVTEKGKDVELRCDPISGHTALYWYRQSLGQGLEFLIYFQGNSAPDKSGLPSDRFSAERTGGSVSTLTIQRTQQEDSAVYLCASSSGQGHRKLFFGSGTQLSVL.

V and J are TRBV3-1 and TRBJ1-3, with TRBD1 as a possible D gene (6 bases). The V gene lost 4 bases and the J gene lost 2 bases, with 9 bases spanning the gap. Per germline, CDR1 LGHDT and CDR2 YNNKEL (reference sequence). This CDR3 is built from 14 residues. The DNA for the CDR3 is TGTGCCAGCAGCCGACGGACAGCTGGAAACACCATATATTTT. It specifies CASSRRTAGNTIYF.

The rearrangement uses TRBV7-2 and TRBJ2-5; 9 bases agree with TRBD2. The CDR3 is 14 residues long. Trimming cost V 7 bases and J 1 base; bases outside gene matches: 4. The germline CDR1 and CDR2 sequences are SGHTA and FQGNSA. The DNA of the CDR3 is TGTGCCAGCACTAGCGGGGTTTCCCAAGAGACCCAGTACTTC. Protein: CASTSGVSQETQYF.

As regards this clonotype: Being one base from a much bigger clone, this may be a read error. The CDR3 spells CASSRSPLGNEQYF. The CDR3 region has the DNA TGTGCCAGCAGTCGATCTCCTCTAGGGAATGAGCAGTACTTC. This chain connects TRBV6-5 to TRBJ2-5; D unresolved. Germline-derived CDR1 and CDR2 are MNHEY and SVGAGI. The CDR3 covers 14 residues. The germline V and J ends were trimmed by 5 bases and 11 bases, with 21 bases remaining between them.

The CDR3 is CASMTADTQYF. CDR3 sequence (DNA): TGTGCCAGCATGACCGCAGATACGCAGTATTTT. The chain employs TRBV12-3 or TRBV12-4 and TRBJ2-3; unclear D gene. The V gene lost 7 bases and the J gene lost 4 bases, with 6 bases spanning the gap. The CDR3 loop spans 11 amino acids.